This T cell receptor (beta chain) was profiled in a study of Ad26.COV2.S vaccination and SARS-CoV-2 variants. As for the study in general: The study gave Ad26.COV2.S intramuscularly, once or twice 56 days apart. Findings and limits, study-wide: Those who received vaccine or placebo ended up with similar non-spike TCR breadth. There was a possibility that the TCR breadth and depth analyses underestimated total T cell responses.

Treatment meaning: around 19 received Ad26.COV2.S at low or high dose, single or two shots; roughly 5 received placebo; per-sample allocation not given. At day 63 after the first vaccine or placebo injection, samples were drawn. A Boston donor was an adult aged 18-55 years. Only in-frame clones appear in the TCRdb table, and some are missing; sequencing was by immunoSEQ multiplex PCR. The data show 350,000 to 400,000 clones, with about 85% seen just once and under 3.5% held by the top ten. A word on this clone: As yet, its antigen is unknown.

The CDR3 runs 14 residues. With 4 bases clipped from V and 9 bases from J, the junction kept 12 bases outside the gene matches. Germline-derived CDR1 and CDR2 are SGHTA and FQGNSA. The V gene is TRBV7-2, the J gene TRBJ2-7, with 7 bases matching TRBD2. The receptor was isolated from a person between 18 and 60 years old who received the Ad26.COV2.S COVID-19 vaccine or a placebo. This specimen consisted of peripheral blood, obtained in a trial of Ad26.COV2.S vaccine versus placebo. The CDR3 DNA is TGTGCCAGCAGCTCCCCGCTAGCGGTTCCCGGGCAGTACTTC. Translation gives CASSSPLAVPGQYF.